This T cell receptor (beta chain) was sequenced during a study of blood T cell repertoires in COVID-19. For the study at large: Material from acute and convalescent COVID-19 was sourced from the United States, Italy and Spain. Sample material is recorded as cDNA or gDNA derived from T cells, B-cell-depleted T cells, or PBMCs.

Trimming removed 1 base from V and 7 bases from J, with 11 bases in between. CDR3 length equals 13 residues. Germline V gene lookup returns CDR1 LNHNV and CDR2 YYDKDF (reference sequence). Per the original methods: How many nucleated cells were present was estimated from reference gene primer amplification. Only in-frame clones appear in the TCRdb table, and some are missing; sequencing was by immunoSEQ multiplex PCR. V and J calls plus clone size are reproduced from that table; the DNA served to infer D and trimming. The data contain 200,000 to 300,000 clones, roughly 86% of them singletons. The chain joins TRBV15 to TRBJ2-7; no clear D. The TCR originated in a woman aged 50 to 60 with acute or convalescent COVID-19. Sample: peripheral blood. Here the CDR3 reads CATSRALLEEQYF. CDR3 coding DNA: TGTGCCACCAGCAGAGCCCTACTCGAGGAGCAGTACTTC.